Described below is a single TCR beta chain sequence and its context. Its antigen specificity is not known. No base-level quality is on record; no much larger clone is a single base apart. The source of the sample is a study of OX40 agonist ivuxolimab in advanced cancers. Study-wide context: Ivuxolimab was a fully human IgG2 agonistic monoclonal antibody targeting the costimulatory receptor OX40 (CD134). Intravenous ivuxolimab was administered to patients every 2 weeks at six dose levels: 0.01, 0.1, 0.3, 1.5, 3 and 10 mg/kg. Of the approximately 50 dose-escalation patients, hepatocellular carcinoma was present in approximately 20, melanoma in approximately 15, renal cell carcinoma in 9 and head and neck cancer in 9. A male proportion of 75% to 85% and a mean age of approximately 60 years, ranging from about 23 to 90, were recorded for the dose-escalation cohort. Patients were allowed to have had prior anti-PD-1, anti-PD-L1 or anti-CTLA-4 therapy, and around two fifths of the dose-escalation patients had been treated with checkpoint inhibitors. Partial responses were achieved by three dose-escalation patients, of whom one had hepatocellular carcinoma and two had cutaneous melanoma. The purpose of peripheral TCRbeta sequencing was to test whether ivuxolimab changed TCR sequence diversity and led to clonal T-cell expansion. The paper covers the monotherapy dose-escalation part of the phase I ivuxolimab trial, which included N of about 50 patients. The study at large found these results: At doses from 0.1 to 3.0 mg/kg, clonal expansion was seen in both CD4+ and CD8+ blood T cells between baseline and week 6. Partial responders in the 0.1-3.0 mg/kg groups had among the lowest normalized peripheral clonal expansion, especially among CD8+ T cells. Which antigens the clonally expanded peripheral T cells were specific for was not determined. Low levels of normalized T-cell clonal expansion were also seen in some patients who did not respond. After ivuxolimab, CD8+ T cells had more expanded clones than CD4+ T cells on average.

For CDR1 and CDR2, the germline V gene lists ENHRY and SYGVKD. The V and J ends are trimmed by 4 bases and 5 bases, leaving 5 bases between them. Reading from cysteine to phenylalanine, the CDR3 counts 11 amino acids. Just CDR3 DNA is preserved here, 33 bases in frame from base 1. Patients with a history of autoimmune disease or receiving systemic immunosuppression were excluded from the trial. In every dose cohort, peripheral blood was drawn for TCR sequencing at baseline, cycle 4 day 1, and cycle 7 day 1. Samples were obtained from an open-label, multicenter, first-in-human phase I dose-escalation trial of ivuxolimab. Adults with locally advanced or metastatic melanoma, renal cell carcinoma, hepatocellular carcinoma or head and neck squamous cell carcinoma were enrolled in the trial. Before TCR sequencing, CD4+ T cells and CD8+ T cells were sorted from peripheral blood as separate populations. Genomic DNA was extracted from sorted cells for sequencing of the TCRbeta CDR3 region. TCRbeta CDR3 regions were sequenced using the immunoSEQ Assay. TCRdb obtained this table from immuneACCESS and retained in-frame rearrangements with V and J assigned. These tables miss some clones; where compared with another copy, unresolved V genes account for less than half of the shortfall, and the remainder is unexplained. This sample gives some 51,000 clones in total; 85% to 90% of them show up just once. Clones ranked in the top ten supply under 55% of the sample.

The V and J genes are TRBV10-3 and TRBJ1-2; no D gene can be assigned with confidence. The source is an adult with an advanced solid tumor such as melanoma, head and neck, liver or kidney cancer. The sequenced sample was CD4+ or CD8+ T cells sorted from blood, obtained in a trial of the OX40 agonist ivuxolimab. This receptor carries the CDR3 CAISVSYGYTF. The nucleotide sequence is TGTGCCATCAGTGTCTCTTATGGCTACACCTTC.